Below, 4 T cell receptor beta chains from the same sample are listed, as sequenced in a study of identical twins. TCRdb reprocessed the 5' RACE reads via MiXCR and lists one record per CDR3 protein. The sample holds approximately 500,000 distinct CDR3 sequences; less than 25% are singletons and the top ten take roughly 3%. A further study also used this sample, focusing on T cells expressing NK-cell markers.

Sequencing input: CD4+ T cells sorted from blood. The receptors derive from a woman between 18 and 29 years old in good health.

Only a few counts were recorded for this clonotype. This chain uses TRBV20-1 with TRBJ1-1; D might be TRBD1 (5 bases). This CDR3 is built from 12 residues. Germline CDR1 DFQATT, CDR2 SNEGSKA (reference sequence). V lost 6 bases, J lost 8 bases, and 16 bases lay in between. CDR3 in amino acids: CSAVSGEAEAFF. The CDR3 DNA is TGCAGTGCCGTATCGGGGGAGGCGGAAGCTTTCTTT.

V usage is TRBV11-3 and J usage is TRBJ1-1, with a possible D match to TRBD1 (5 bases). Trimming removed 3 bases at V and 3 bases at J, with 11 bases between. This CDR3 has 14 residues. From germline, CDR1 is SGHNT and CDR2 YENEEA. The DNA for the CDR3 is TGTGCCAGCAGCTTGGGGGGTGATCACACTGAAGCTTTCTTT. Translating it yields CASSLGGDHTEAFF.

This clonotype was seen ten or more times. The chain is built from TRBV12-3 or TRBV12-4 and TRBJ1-1, with D possibly TRBD1 on 6 matching bases. The CDR3 sequence is 13 residues long. Trimming shortened V by 3 bases and J by 8 bases, and 13 bases separated the two germline ends. This CDR3 is CASSFTGRTEAFF. The CDR3 DNA sequence: TGTGCCAGCAGTTTTACAGGGCGCACCGAAGCTTTCTTT.

In its sample, this clonotype was seen once. V is TRBV5-5 and J is TRBJ2-5; 10 bases fit TRBD1. In germline, CDR1 is SGHKS, CDR2 YYEKEE (reference sequence). Trimming removed 5 bases from V and 5 bases from J; junction bases left unmatched: 6. CDR3 size: 14 residues. The CDR3 DNA follows: TGTGCCAGCAGGAACGCGGGACAGGGGGAGACCCAGTACTTC. Protein: CASRNAGQGETQYF.